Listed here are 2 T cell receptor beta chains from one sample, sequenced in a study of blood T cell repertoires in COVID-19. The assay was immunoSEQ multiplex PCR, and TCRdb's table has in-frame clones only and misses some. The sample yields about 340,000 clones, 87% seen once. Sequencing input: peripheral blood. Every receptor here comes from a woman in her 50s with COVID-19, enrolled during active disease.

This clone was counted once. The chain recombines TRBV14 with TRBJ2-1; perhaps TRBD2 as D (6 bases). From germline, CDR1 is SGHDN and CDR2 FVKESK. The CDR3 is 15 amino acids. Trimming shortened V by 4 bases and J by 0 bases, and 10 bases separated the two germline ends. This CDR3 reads CASSLLGSSYNEQFF. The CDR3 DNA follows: TGTGCCAGCAGCCTTCTCGGGAGCTCCTACAATGAGCAGTTCTTC.

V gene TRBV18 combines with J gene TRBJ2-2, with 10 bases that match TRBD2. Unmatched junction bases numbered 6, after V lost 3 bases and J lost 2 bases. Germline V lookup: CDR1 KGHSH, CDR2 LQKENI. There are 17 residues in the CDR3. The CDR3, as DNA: TGTGCCAGCTCACCGGTTACTAGCGGGGTTAACACCGGGGAGCTGTTTTTT. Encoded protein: CASSPVTSGVNTGELFF.